This record concerns one TCR beta chain sequence. This record comes from a study of blood T cell repertoires in COVID-19. How the authors handled the data: Estimation of nucleated cell counts was performed using reference gene primer amplification. Only in-frame clones appear in the TCRdb table, and some are missing; sequencing was by immunoSEQ multiplex PCR. That table is the source of V, J and clone size, and D and trimming were worked out from the DNA. The repertoire consists of around 120,000 clones, with about nine tenths occurring once and the leading ten covering 7.7%. The CDR3 contains 14 residues. V was clipped by 0 bases and J by 8 bases; unmatched bases: 5. CDR1 is SGHDT, CDR2 YYEEEE, per germline.

The material sequenced was peripheral blood. This rearrangement joins TRBV5-6 to TRBJ1-5, with TRBD1 matching over 7 bases. The clonotype comes from a human donor in a cohort sampled during active COVID-19. The CDR3 loop is CASSLGQGMKPQHF. In DNA form, the CDR3 reads TGTGCCAGCAGCTTGGGACAGGGAATGAAGCCCCAGCATTTT. Filled out from reference TRBV5-6 and TRBJ1-5, the complete variable domain reads DAGVTQSPTHLIKTRGQQVTLRCSPKSGHDTVSWYQQALGQGPQFIFQYYEEEERQRGNFPDRFSGHQFPNYSSELNVNALLLGDSALYLCASSLGQGMKPQHFGDGTRLSIL.